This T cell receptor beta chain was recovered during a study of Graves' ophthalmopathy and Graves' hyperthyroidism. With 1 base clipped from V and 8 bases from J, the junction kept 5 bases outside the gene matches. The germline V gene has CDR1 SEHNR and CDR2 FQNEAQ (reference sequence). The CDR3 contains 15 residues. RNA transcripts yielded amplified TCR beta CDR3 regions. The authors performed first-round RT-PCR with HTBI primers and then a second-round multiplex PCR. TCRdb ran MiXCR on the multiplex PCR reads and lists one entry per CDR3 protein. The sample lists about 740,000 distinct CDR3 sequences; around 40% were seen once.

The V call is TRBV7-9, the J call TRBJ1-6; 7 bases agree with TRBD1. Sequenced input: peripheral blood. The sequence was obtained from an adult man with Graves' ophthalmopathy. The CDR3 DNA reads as TGTGCCAGCAGCTTAGAAAGGGGGCTCGATTCACCCCTCCACTTT. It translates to CASSLERGLDSPLHF.